Following are 21 T cell receptor beta chains from one sample sequenced in a study of blood T cell repertoires in COVID-19. Repertoires were generated with immunoSEQ multiplex PCR, while TCRdb's copy carries only in-frame clones and drops some. Of around 200,000 clones in the sample, about 85% were seen once. Sequences were obtained from peripheral blood. The receptor set was obtained from a woman of 80 years or more with acute or convalescent COVID-19.

The genes are TRBV27 and TRBJ2-3; 9 positions match TRBD1. The CDR3 extends over 14 amino acids. The V gene's germline CDR1 is MNHEY and CDR2 SMNVEV (reference sequence). The ends lost 6 bases at V and 5 bases at J; junction bases unmatched: 6. In nucleotides, the CDR3 is TGTGCCAGCAGCCTCGGGACAGGGATAGATACGCAGTATTTT. This encodes CASSLGTGIDTQYF.

V gene TRBV9 combines with J gene TRBJ2-3; TRBD2 aligns across 16 bases. Per germline, CDR1 SGDLS and CDR2 YYNGEE. J was trimmed by 5 bases and V by 1 base; bases with no gene match: 13. CDR3 length equals 20 residues. The CDR3 DNA follows: TGTGCCAGCAGCGTATCTACCGGGACTAGCGGGAGGGTTCGGAGAGATACGCAGTATTTT. The encoded protein is CASSVSTGTSGRVRRDTQYF.

The V gene is TRBV9, the J gene TRBJ2-3, with TRBD2 matching 7 bases. Germline-derived CDR1 and CDR2 are SGDLS and YYNGEE. With V trimmed by 5 bases and J by 7 bases, 13 bases remained unmatched. The CDR3 is 15 residues long. The CDR3 spells CASSPRFTSAYTQYF. The CDR3 DNA reads TGTGCCAGCAGTCCTAGGTTTACTAGCGCTTATACGCAGTATTTT.

The chain combines TRBV15 with TRBJ1-1, with D possibly matching TRBD1 (6 bases). The V end was cut by 4 bases, the J end by 10 bases, with 22 bases between. The CDR3 is 15 residues long. CDR1 is LNHNV and CDR2 is YYDKDF in the germline V gene (reference sequence). CDR3 sequence: CATSTPVGGALGAFF. In DNA form, the CDR3 reads TGTGCCACCAGCACCCCGGTCGGGGGGGCGCTCGGAGCTTTCTTT. Together with reference TRBV15 and TRBJ1-1, the CDR3 gives the full variable domain: DAMVIQNPRYQVTQFGKPVTLSCSQTLNHNVMYWYQQKSSQAPKLLFHYYDKDFNNEADTPDNFQSRRPNTSFCFLDIRSPGLGDTAMYLCATSTPVGGALGAFFGQGTRLTVV.

The CDR3 region has the DNA TGTGCCAGTAACTCGTATAGCGGGAGTGATACAGATACGCAGTATTTT. This gives the protein CASNSYSGSDTDTQYF. The chain combines TRBV19 with TRBJ2-3, with 9 nucleotides matching TRBD2. CDR3 length: 16 amino acids. V gave up 7 bases and J gave up 3 bases; unmatched junction bases: 11. Germline assignment: CDR1 LNHDA and CDR2 SQIVND (reference sequence).

The chain recombines TRBV6-2 or TRBV6-3 with TRBJ2-3; 8 bases map to TRBD1. J gave up 0 bases and V 7 bases, and 9 bases lay outside the gene matches. The CDR3 extends over 16 amino acids. Germline assignment: CDR1 MNHEY and CDR2 SVGEGT. Here the CDR3 reads CASTPLGTGSTDTQYF. CDR3 nucleotide sequence: TGTGCCAGCACCCCACTCGGGACAGGCAGCACAGATACGCAGTATTTT.

The chain combines TRBV29-1 with TRBJ2-7; 11 bases line up with TRBD1. After removal of 5 bases from V and 10 bases from J, the junction contained 4 bases not matched to a gene. The CDR3 totals 11 residues. CDR1 and CDR2 from the germline V gene are SQVTM and ANQGSEA. CDR3 sequence (DNA): TGCAGCGTTTGGACAGGGGGCGGACAGTACTTC. This sequence encodes CSVWTGGGQYF.

The chain combines TRBV28 with TRBJ1-1, with D unresolved. Deletions cut 5 bases from V and 7 bases from J, with 14 bases between. Germline V gene lookup returns CDR1 MDHEN and CDR2 SYDVKM. This CDR3 is built from 13 residues. This CDR3 is CASSLDWVSEAFF. CDR3 DNA: TGTGCCAGCAGTCTCGACTGGGTCAGTGAAGCTTTCTTT. Complete variable domain (other parts from reference TRBV28 and TRBJ1-1): DVKVTQSSRYLVKRTGEKVFLECVQDMDHENMFWYRQDPGLGLRLIYFSYDVKMKEKGDIPEGYSVSREKKERFSLILESASTNQTSMYLCASSLDWVSEAFFGQGTRLTVV.

With regard to this clone: The same CDR3 arises from other DNA sequences in this sample as well. The chain couples TRBV24-1 to TRBJ1-2; 9 bases map to TRBD1. With 3 bases clipped from V and 4 bases from J, the junction kept 8 bases outside the gene matches. Germline values: CDR1 KGHDR, CDR2 SFDVKD. This CDR3 has 16 amino acids. CDR3 DNA sequence: TGTGCCACCAGTGATCCGCGGACAGGGGAAGTCTATGGCTACACCTTC. Translating gives CATSDPRTGEVYGYTF.

CDR3 sequence (DNA): TGCGCCAGCAGCTTGGGGTCAGGACTACTCTACGAGCAGTACTTC. It encodes CASSLGSGLLYEQYF. The chain combines TRBV5-1 with TRBJ2-7, with a weak D call TRBD2 (6 bases). V was pared by 0 bases and J by 3 bases, with 13 bases between. The CDR3 spans 15 residues. CDR1 is SGHRS and CDR2 is YFSETQ in the germline V gene.

This clone was observed a single time. This chain uses TRBV5-1 with TRBJ2-7; maybe TRBD2 (6 bases). This CDR3 spans 14 amino acids. Germline values: CDR1 SGHRS, CDR2 YFSETQ. V lost 0 bases, J lost 2 bases, and 9 bases lay in between. CDR3 protein: CASSLARGAYEQYF. CDR3 nucleotides: TGCGCCAGCAGCTTGGCTCGCGGGGCCTACGAGCAGTACTTC.

J is TRBJ1-1 and V is TRBV28; maybe TRBD1 (5 bases). The germline gives CDR1 MDHEN, CDR2 SYDVKM. The CDR3 spans 13 residues. Trimming left V 5 bases short and J 7 bases short, with 14 bases between. CDR3 loop: CASSPLDNFEAFF. In nucleotides, the CDR3 is TGTGCCAGCAGTCCTCTGGACAACTTTGAAGCTTTCTTT.

The V call is TRBV30, the J call TRBJ2-2; D not resolved. Germline CDR1 reads GTSNPN; CDR2 reads SVGIG (reference sequence). The CDR3 consists of 10 residues. With 8 bases removed from V and 7 bases from J, the gap between germline ends came to 8 bases. The chain's CDR3 is CAGLVGELFF. CDR3 DNA: TGTGCCGGCCTTGTCGGGGAGCTGTTTTTT.

The chain has TRBV6-5 and TRBJ1-1; D gene unclear. Germline V gene data show CDR1 as MNHEY and CDR2 as SVGAGI. Trimming pared 4 bases from V and 3 bases from J, leaving 18 bases between. The CDR3 contains 16 residues. The CDR3 bases are TGTGCCAGCAGTTCCCGGGATCTGTTTGGGTACACTGAAGCTTTCTTT. Its protein product is CASSSRDLFGYTEAFF.

The chain employs TRBV5-1 and TRBJ2-3; D remains unclear. V was shortened by 4 bases and J by 2 bases, with 11 bases between the two germline ends. In germline, CDR1 is SGHRS, CDR2 YFSETQ. The CDR3 runs 14 residues. The CDR3 bases are TGCGCCAGCAGCGACGCAGGCGTCACAGATACGCAGTATTTT. Amino acids: CASSDAGVTDTQYF. Together with reference TRBV5-1 and TRBJ2-3, the CDR3 gives the full variable domain: KAGVTQTPRYLIKTRGQQVTLSCSPISGHRSVSWYQQTPGQGLQFLFEYFSETQRNKGNFPGRFSGRQFSNSRSEMNVSTLELGDSALYLCASSDAGVTDTQYFGPGTRLTVL.

This clone has only one observation. CDR3 coding DNA: TGTGCCTGGAGTGTAAATTGGGCAGGGCGCTACGAGCAGTACTTC. Translation gives CAWSVNWAGRYEQYF. V gene TRBV30 combines with J gene TRBJ2-7; D perhaps matches TRBD1 (5 bases). The germline gives CDR1 GTSNPN, CDR2 SVGIG (reference sequence). The CDR3 runs 15 residues. V dropped 0 bases and J dropped 3 bases, with 15 bases sitting between them.

The rearrangement uses TRBV5-1 and TRBJ1-1, with D possibly being TRBD1 (5 bases). Trimming shortened V by 3 bases and J by 1 base, and 13 bases separated the two germline ends. This CDR3 comprises 15 residues. Germline V gene sequence: CDR1 SGHRS, CDR2 YFSETQ. The CDR3 sequence: CASSSYSTANTEAFF. In nucleotides, the CDR3 is TGCGCCAGCAGCTCATATTCGACAGCGAACACTGAAGCTTTCTTT.

The V call is TRBV6-5, the J call TRBJ1-2; perhaps TRBD1 as D (6 bases). The CDR3 is made up of 15 amino acids. V was cut by 4 bases and J by 4 bases, with 16 bases left in between. Germline V lookup: CDR1 MNHEY, CDR2 SVGAGI. The chain's CDR3 is CASSSPDRAFYGYTF. The CDR3 DNA is TGTGCCAGCAGTTCGCCGGACAGAGCCTTCTATGGCTACACCTTC.

This chain connects TRBV28 to TRBJ2-3; D might be TRBD2 (6 bases). V was shortened by 6 bases and J by 4 bases, with 20 bases between the two germline ends. Germline values: CDR1 MDHEN, CDR2 SYDVKM. The CDR3 totals 16 residues. The CDR3 sequence is CASSSGGSGLADTQYF. The CDR3 region has the DNA TGTGCCAGCAGCTCTGGAGGGAGTGGGTTGGCAGATACGCAGTATTTT.

The rearrangement uses TRBV28 and TRBJ1-5; weak D call: TRBD1 (6 bases). CDR1 and CDR2 (germline): MDHEN, SYDVKM. CDR3 length: 14 residues. V was clipped by 6 bases and J by 4 bases, with 13 bases between them. DNA for the CDR3: TGTGCCAGCAGGGCGTTGGACAGAAATCAGCCCCAGCATTTT. This sequence encodes CASRALDRNQPQHF.

The chain is built from TRBV18 and TRBJ2-7, with D possibly TRBD2 on 5 matching bases. Germline CDR1 is KGHSH and CDR2 is LQKENI. Trimming cost V 3 bases and J 2 bases, with 14 bases left between them. CDR3 length: 15 amino acids. CDR3 nucleotide sequence: TGTGCCAGCTCACCGGACTCAATAACCACCTACGAGCAGTACTTC. Amino acid sequence: CASSPDSITTYEQYF.